This is a list of T cell receptor beta chains from one sample in a study of blood T cell repertoires in COVID-19. Profiled with immunoSEQ multiplex PCR; TCRdb holds only in-frame clones, not every one. The sample holds approximately 180,000 clones; 82% are singletons and the top ten take 4.5% to 6.5%. The sequenced material came from PBMCs or T cells enriched from blood (not recorded which). These TCRs come from a woman in her fifties or sixties with acute COVID-19. Both conserved end residues are part of each CDR3. Fields, in order: J gene, clone size, D gene, V gene, CDR3 protein, CDR3 DNA. D genes are given only for firm matches. The size entry is marked missing in some rows and otherwise reads once, few, many or a size class.

J gene: TRBJ1-4; clone size: -; D gene: -; V gene: TRBV5-1; CDR3 protein: CASSGDGGGAVEKLFF; CDR3 DNA: TGCGCCAGCAGCGGGGATGGTGGTGGGGCTGTTGAAAAACTGTTTTTT
J gene: TRBJ1-1; clone size: -; D gene: -; V gene: TRBV28; CDR3 protein: CASSLGQNTEAFF; CDR3 DNA: TGTGCCAGCAGTTTAGGGCAGAACACTGAAGCTTTCTTT
J gene: TRBJ1-2; clone size: once; D gene: TRBD1; V gene: TRBV5-1; CDR3 protein: CASSLGTGLKTANYGYTF; CDR3 DNA: TGCGCCAGCAGCTTAGGGACAGGGCTTAAAACAGCTAACTATGGCTACACCTTC
J gene: TRBJ2-1; clone size: -; D gene: TRBD2; V gene: TRBV14; CDR3 protein: CASSQDLLAGVGEQFF; CDR3 DNA: TGTGCCAGCAGCCAAGATCTGCTAGCGGGAGTCGGTGAGCAGTTCTTC
J gene: TRBJ2-1; clone size: -; D gene: TRBD1; V gene: TRBV7-9; CDR3 protein: CASSLGRGLPSYNEQFF; CDR3 DNA: TGTGCCAGCAGCTTGGGCAGGGGGCTACCCTCCTACAATGAGCAGTTCTTC
J gene: TRBJ1-1; clone size: -; D gene: TRBD1; V gene: TRBV6-5; CDR3 protein: CASSMTGGTEAFF; CDR3 DNA: TGTGCCAGCAGTATGACAGGGGGCACTGAAGCTTTCTTT
J gene: TRBJ1-2; clone size: -; D gene: -; V gene: TRBV28; CDR3 protein: CASTPAGESGYTF; CDR3 DNA: TGTGCCAGCACCCCGGCTGGGGAGAGCGGCTACACCTTC
J gene: TRBJ2-5; clone size: -; D gene: -; V gene: TRBV2; CDR3 protein: CASTVRQIQETQYF; CDR3 DNA: TGTGCCAGCACCGTCAGACAGATACAAGAGACCCAGTACTTC
J gene: TRBJ1-1; clone size: -; D gene: TRBD1; V gene: TRBV4-1; CDR3 protein: CASSPGTETGIRVDTEAFF; CDR3 DNA: TGCGCCAGCAGCCCAGGAACCGAGACAGGGATTCGAGTGGACACTGAAGCTTTCTTT
J gene: TRBJ1-2; clone size: -; D gene: TRBD1; V gene: TRBV3-1/TRBV3-2; CDR3 protein: CASSLPGQGIYGYTF; CDR3 DNA: TGTGCCAGCAGCCTGCCCGGACAGGGGATCTATGGCTACACCTTC
J gene: TRBJ1-1; clone size: -; D gene: -; V gene: TRBV27; CDR3 protein: CASSLSMNTEAFF; CDR3 DNA: TGTGCCAGCAGTCTAAGTATGAACACTGAAGCTTTCTTT
J gene: TRBJ1-5; clone size: -; D gene: TRBD1; V gene: TRBV5-8; CDR3 protein: CASSPRTGGNQPQHF; CDR3 DNA: TGTGCCAGCAGCCCTAGGACAGGGGGCAATCAGCCCCAGCATTTT
J gene: TRBJ2-7; clone size: -; D gene: TRBD2; V gene: TRBV5-4; CDR3 protein: CASSSTSGPYEQYF; CDR3 DNA: TGTGCCAGCAGCTCGACTAGCGGGCCCTACGAGCAGTACTTC
J gene: TRBJ1-5; clone size: -; D gene: -; V gene: TRBV19; CDR3 protein: CASSLDSYSNQPQHF; CDR3 DNA: TGTGCCAGTAGCCTCGACAGTTATAGCAATCAGCCCCAGCATTTT
J gene: TRBJ1-2; clone size: -; D gene: TRBD1; V gene: TRBV6-5; CDR3 protein: CASSLGGTGQYGYTF; CDR3 DNA: TGTGCCAGCAGCCTAGGGGGGACAGGACAATATGGCTACACCTTC
J gene: TRBJ2-5; clone size: -; D gene: TRBD1; V gene: TRBV28; CDR3 protein: CASSWGQGERSQYF; CDR3 DNA: TGTGCCAGCAGTTGGGGACAGGGAGAACGGTCCCAGTACTTC
J gene: TRBJ1-3; clone size: -; D gene: TRBD1; V gene: TRBV18; CDR3 protein: CASSLPLTGAGNTIYF; CDR3 DNA: TGTGCCAGCTCACTTCCCCTGACAGGGGCTGGAAACACCATATATTTT
J gene: TRBJ2-1; clone size: few; D gene: -; V gene: TRBV19; CDR3 protein: CASSRDEGGQFF; CDR3 DNA: TGTGCCAGTAGTAGGGATGAAGGGGGGCAGTTCTTC
J gene: TRBJ2-1; clone size: -; D gene: TRBD1; V gene: TRBV11-2; CDR3 protein: CASSLGTGVNNEQFF; CDR3 DNA: TGTGCCAGCAGCTTAGGGACAGGGGTCAACAATGAGCAGTTCTTC
J gene: TRBJ1-2; clone size: -; D gene: -; V gene: TRBV19; CDR3 protein: CASTLQGQTYGYTF; CDR3 DNA: TGTGCCAGTACCCTCCAGGGACAAACTTATGGCTACACCTTC